Listed below are T cell receptor beta chains from one sample, sequenced in a study of vaccination effects on CD4 cells after COVID-19. Their cognate antigens are unknown. The assay was immunoSEQ multiplex PCR, and TCRdb's table has in-frame clones only and misses some. The profile covers nearly 35,000 clones, with 73% appearing a single time and about 27% taken by the ten largest. This sample comprised CD4+ T cells from PBMCs cultured with HCoV-OC43 spike peptides, obtained before COVID-19 vaccination. These receptor sequences come from a human donor who received a COVID-19 vaccine. CDR3s include the opening cysteine and the closing phenylalanine or tryptophan. A D gene is named only where the DNA matches it firmly. For some rows the clone size is stated as once, few or many, or as a class when expanded; others skip it.

V	D	size	J	CDR3	DNA
TRBV10-3	TRBD1	-	TRBJ2-5	CAISLGTGRQETQYF	TGTGCCATCAGTTTAGGGACAGGGAGACAAGAGACCCAGTACTTC
TRBV3-1/TRBV3-2	TRBD2	-	TRBJ2-1	CASSRTLAGGYNEQFF	TGTGCCAGCAGCCGAACGCTAGCGGGGGGCTACAATGAGCAGTTCTTC
TRBV18	TRBD2	-	TRBJ2-1	CASSPLPGIGGRAGNEQFF	TGTGCCAGCTCACCACTGCCCGGTATTGGCGGGAGGGCGGGTAATGAGCAGTTCTTC
TRBV6-1	-	once	TRBJ2-5	CASSETSGGETQYF	TGTGCCAGCAGTGAGACTAGTGGAGGGGAGACCCAGTACTTC
TRBV5-1	TRBD1	-	TRBJ1-6	CASSAGQGGSPLHF	TGCGCCAGCAGCGCGGGACAGGGTGGTTCACCCCTCCACTTT
TRBV5-8	TRBD2	-	TRBJ2-1	CASSRREDYNEQFF	TGTGCCAGCAGTCGACGGGAGGACTACAATGAGCAGTTCTTC
TRBV4-2	-	few	TRBJ1-2	CASSQDRRGGGYTF	TGTGCCAGCAGCCAAGATCGAAGAGGGGGTGGCTACACCTTC
TRBV7-9	-	few	TRBJ2-7	CASSLEDFMSSYEQYF	TGTGCCAGCAGCTTAGAGGATTTTATGAGCTCCTACGAGCAGTACTTC
TRBV6-1	TRBD2	-	TRBJ2-7	CASSEGGGSSYEQYF	TGTGCCAGCAGTGAAGGTGGCGGGAGCTCCTACGAGCAGTACTTC
TRBV7-8	-	-	TRBJ1-5	CASSFSSDRDQPQHF	TGTGCCAGCAGCTTCAGTTCGGACAGAGATCAGCCCCAGCATTTT
TRBV19	-	-	TRBJ1-1	CASVVPWGTEAFF	TGTGCCAGTGTGGTCCCGTGGGGGACTGAAGCTTTCTTT
TRBV2	TRBD1	once	TRBJ1-2	CASNRDRGTVGYTF	TGTGCCAGCAATAGGGACAGGGGGACTGTTGGCTACACCTTC
TRBV4-3	-	-	TRBJ2-5	CASSQGGALQETQYF	TGCGCCAGCAGCCAAGGGGGGGCTCTACAAGAGACCCAGTACTTC
TRBV10-3	-	-	TRBJ2-2	CAITGQSNTGELFF	TGTGCCATCACGGGACAATCGAACACCGGGGAGCTGTTTTTT
TRBV11-2	TRBD2	-	TRBJ2-7	CASSFSVGLAGASSYEQYF	TGTGCCAGCAGCTTTTCCGTCGGACTAGCGGGGGCCTCCTCCTACGAGCAGTACTTC
TRBV19	TRBD2	-	TRBJ2-1	CASSTPRGGGRHNEQFF	TGTGCCAGTAGTACTCCTCGGGGGGGAGGGAGACACAATGAGCAGTTCTTC
TRBV6-5	-	-	TRBJ1-2	CASTRDNYGYTF	TGTGCCAGCACTAGGGACAACTATGGCTACACCTTC
TRBV7-9	-	-	TRBJ1-2	CASSSPGDYGYTF	TGTGCCAGCAGCTCCCCCGGGGACTATGGCTACACCTTC